This T cell receptor (beta chain) came from a study of tumor T cells in aggressive B-cell lymphoma. Profiled with immunoSEQ multiplex PCR; TCRdb holds only in-frame clones, not every one. This table has approximately 7,300 clones, about 85% appearing once. Sequencing input: tumor tissue. The receptor was isolated from an adult with diffuse large B cell lymphoma.

The chain's CDR3 is CASSPSAGTEAFF. The CDR3 DNA reads TGTGCCAGCAGCCCGTCGGCAGGCACTGAAGCTTTCTTT. The chain is built from TRBV5-6 and TRBJ1-1, with unresolved D. Germline values: CDR1 SGHDT, CDR2 YYEEEE. Trimming pared 4 bases from V and 4 bases from J, leaving 11 bases between. CDR3 length: 13 amino acids.